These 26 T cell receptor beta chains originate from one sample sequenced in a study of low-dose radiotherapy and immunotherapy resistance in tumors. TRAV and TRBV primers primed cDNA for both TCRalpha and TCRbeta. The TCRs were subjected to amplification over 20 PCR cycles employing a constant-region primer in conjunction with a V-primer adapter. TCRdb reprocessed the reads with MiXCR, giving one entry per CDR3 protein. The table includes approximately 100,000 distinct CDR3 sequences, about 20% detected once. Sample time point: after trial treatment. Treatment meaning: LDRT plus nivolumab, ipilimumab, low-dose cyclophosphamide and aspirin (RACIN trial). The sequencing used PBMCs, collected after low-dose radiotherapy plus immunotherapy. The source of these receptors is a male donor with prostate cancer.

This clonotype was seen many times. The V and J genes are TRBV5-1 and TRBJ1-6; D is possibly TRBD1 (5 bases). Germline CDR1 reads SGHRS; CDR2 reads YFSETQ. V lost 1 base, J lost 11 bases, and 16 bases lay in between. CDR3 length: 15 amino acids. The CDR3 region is CASSLWDPPSTPLHF. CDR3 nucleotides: TGCGCCAGCAGCTTGTGGGACCCGCCGTCGACACCCCTCCACTTT.

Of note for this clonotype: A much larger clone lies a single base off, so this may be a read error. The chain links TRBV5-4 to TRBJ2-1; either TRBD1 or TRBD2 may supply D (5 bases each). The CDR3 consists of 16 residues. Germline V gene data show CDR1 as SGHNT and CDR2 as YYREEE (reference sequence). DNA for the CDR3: TGTGCCACCAGCCCACAGGCGGGTCGTACCTACAATGAGCAGTTCTTC. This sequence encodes CATSPQAGRTYNEQFF.

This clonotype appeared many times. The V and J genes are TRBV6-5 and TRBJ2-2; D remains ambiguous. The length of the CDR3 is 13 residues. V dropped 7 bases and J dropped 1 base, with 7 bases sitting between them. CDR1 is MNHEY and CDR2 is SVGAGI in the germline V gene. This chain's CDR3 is CASMGWNTGELFF. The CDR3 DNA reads TGTGCCAGCATGGGGTGGAACACCGGGGAGCTGTTTTTT.

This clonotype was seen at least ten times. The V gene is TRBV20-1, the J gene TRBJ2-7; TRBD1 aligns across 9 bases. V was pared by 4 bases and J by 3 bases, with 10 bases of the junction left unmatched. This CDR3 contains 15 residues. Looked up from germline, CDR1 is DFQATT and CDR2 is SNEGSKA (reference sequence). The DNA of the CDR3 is TGCAGTGCTAAGGACCACCGGACAGGGGACTACGAGCAGTACTTC. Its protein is CSAKDHRTGDYEQYF.

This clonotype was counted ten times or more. This CDR3 is CASSPRTAGSGNTIYF. CDR3 bases: TGTGCCAGCTCACCAAGGACCGCCGGCTCTGGAAACACCATATATTTT. The rearrangement joins TRBV18 to TRBJ1-3; D gene ambiguous. Trimming pared 2 bases from V and 0 bases from J, leaving 11 bases between. This CDR3 is 16 amino acids long. The germline V gene encodes CDR1 KGHSH and CDR2 LQKENI.

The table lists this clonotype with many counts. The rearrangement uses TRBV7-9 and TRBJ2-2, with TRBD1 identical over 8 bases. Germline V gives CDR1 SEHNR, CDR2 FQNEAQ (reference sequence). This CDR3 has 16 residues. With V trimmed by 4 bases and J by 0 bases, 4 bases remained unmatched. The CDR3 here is CASSSQGAANTGELFF. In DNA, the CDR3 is TGTGCCAGCAGCTCTCAGGGGGCCGCGAACACCGGGGAGCTGTTTTTT.

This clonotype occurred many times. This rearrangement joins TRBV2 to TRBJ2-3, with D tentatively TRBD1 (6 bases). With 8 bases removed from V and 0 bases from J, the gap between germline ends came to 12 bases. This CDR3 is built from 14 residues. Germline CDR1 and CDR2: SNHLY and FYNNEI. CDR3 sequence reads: CASGKGESTDTQYF. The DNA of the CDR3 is TGTGCCAGCGGCAAGGGGGAGAGCACAGATACGCAGTATTTT.

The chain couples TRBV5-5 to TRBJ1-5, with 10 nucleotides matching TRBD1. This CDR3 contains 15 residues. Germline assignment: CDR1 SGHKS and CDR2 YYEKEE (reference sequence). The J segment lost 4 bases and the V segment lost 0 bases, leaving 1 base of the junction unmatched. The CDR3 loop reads CASSLAGQGNQPQHF. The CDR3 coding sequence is TGTGCCAGCAGCTTGGCGGGACAGGGGAATCAGCCCCAGCATTTT. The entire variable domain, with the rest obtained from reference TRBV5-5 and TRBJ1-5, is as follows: DAGVTQSPTHLIKTRGQQVTLRCSPISGHKSVSWYQQVLGQGPQFIFQYYEKEERGRGNFPDRFSARQFPNYSSELNVNALLLGDSALYLCASSLAGQGNQPQHFGDGTRLSIL.

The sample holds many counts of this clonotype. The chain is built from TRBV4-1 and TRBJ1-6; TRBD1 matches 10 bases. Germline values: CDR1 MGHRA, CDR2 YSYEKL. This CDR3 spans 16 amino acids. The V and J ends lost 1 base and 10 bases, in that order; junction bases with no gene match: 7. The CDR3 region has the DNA TGCGCCAGCAGCCAAGTCCGTGGGACAGGGGAATCACCCCTCCACTTT. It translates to CASSQVRGTGESPLHF.

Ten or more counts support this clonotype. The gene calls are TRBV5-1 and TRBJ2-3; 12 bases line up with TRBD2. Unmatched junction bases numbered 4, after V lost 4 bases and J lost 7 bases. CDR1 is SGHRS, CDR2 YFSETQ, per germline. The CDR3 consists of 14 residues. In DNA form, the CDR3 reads TGCGCCAGCAGCCGGACTAGCGGGGCGAATACGCAGTATTTT. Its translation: CASSRTSGANTQYF.

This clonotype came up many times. CDR3 DNA sequence: TGTGCCAGCAGAGGTATAGGAAAAAGCACAGATACGCAGTATTTT. This sequence encodes CASRGIGKSTDTQYF. The rearrangement links TRBV11-2 to TRBJ2-3; D gene unclear. CDR1 is SGHAT, CDR2 FQNNGV, per germline. This CDR3 spans 15 amino acids. The V end was cut by 6 bases, the J end by 0 bases, with 13 bases between.

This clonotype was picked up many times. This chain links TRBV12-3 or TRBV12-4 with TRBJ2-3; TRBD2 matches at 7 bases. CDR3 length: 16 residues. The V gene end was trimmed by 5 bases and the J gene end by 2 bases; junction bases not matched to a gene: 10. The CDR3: CASSPYGEGTTDTQYF. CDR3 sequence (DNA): TGTGCCAGCAGTCCCTACGGGGAGGGCACCACAGATACGCAGTATTTT.

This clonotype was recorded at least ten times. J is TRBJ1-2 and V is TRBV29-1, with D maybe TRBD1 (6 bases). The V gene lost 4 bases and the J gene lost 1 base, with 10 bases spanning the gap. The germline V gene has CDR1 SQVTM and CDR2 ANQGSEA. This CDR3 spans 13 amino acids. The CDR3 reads CSVVDRSNYGYTF. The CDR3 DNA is TGCAGCGTTGTCGACAGGAGTAACTATGGCTACACCTTC.

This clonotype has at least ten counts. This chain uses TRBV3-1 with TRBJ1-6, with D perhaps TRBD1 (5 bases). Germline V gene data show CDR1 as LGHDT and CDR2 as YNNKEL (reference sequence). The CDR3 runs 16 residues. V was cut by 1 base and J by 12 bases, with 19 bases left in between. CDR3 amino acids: CASSQGEGYGVIPLHF. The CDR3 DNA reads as TGTGCCAGCAGCCAAGGAGAGGGGTACGGGGTAATACCCCTCCACTTT.

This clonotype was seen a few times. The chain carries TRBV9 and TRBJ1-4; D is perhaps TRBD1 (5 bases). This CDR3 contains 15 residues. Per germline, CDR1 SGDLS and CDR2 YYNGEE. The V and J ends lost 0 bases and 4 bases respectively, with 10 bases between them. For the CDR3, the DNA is TGTGCCAGCAGCGTAGGGGGCAGGGTTAATGAAAAACTGTTTTTT. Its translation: CASSVGGRVNEKLFF.

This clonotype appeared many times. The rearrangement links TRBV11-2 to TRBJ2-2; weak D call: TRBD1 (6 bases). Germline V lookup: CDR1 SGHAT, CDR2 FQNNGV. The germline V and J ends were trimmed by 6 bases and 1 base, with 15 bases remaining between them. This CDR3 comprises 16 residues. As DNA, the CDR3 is TGTGCCAGCAGAGGGGGTCGGACGGAGAACACCGGGGAGCTGTTTTTT. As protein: CASRGGRTENTGELFF.

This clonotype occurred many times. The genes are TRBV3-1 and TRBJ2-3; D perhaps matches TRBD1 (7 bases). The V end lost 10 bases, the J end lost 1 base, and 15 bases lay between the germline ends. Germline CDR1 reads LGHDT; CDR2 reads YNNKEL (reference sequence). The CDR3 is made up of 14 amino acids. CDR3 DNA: TGTGCCACTCGTGCCAGGGGGGGCACAGATACGCAGTATTTT. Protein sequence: CATRARGGTDTQYF.

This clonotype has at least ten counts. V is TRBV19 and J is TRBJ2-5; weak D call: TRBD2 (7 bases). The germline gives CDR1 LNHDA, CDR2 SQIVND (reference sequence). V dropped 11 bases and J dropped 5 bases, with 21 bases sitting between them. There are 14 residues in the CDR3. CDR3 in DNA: TGTGCCTCGAGGGGCGGGGGCCAGGCGGAGACCCAGTACTTC. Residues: CASRGGGQAETQYF. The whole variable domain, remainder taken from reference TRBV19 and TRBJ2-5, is DGGITQSPKYLFRKEGQNVTLSCEQNLNHDAMYWYRQDPGQGLRLIYYSQIVNDFQKGDIAEGYSVSREKKESFPLTVTSAQKNPTAFYLCASRGGGQAETQYFGPGTRLLVL.

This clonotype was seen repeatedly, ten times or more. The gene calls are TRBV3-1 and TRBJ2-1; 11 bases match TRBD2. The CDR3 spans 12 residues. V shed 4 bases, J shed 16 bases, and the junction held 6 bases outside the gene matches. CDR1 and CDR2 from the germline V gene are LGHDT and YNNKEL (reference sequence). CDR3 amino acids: CASSPLAGGKFF. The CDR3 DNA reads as TGTGCCAGCAGCCCCTTAGCGGGGGGGAAATTCTTC.

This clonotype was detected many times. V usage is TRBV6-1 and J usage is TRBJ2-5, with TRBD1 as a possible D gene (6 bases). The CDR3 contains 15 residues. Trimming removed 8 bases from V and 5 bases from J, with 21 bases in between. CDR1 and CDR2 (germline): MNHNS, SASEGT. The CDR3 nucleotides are TGTGCCAGCCGAACCCCAGGGGTTCGCTTGGAGACCCAGTACTTC. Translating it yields CASRTPGVRLETQYF.

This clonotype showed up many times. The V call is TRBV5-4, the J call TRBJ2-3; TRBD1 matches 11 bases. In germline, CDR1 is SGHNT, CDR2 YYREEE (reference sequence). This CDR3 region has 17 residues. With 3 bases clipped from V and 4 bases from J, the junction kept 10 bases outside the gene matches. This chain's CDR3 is CASSSTGQGAPADTQYF. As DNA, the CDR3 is TGTGCCAGCAGCTCGACCGGACAGGGGGCTCCCGCAGATACGCAGTATTTT.

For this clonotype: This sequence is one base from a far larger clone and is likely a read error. The CDR3: CASSEGNSNQPQHF. DNA for the CDR3: TGTGCCAGCAGTGAGGGGAATAGCAATCAGCCCCAGCATTTT. V and J are TRBV2 and TRBJ1-5, with D hard to call. Trimming removed 3 bases from V and 0 bases from J, with 6 bases in between. This CDR3 is built from 14 residues. Germline loops: CDR1 SNHLY, CDR2 FYNNEI.

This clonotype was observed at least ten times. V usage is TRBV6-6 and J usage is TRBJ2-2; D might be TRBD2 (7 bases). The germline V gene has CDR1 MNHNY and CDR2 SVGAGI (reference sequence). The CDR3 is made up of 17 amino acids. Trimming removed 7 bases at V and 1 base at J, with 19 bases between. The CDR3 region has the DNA TGTGCCAGCACCGAATGGGGGGGCACAGGGAACACCGGGGAGCTGTTTTTT. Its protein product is CASTEWGGTGNTGELFF.

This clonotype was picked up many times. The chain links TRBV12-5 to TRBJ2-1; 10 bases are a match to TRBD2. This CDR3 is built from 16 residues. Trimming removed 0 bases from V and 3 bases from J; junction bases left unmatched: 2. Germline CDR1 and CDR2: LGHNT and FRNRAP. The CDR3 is CASGLVAGGRYNEQFF. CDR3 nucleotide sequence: TGTGCTAGTGGTTTGGTAGCGGGGGGGCGCTACAATGAGCAGTTCTTC.

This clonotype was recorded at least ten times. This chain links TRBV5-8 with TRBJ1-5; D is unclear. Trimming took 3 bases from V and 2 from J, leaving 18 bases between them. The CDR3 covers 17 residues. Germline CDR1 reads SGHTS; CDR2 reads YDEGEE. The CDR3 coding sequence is TGTGCCAGCAGCTCTGATGTCTCCCAGTGGGGCAATCAGCCCCAGCATTTT. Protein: CASSSDVSQWGNQPQHF.

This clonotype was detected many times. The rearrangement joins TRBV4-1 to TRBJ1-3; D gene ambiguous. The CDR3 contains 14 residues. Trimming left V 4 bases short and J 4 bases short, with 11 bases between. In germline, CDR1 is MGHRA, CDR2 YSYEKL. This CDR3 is CASSPPFGGNTIYF. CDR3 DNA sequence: TGCGCCAGCAGCCCCCCTTTCGGAGGAAACACCATATATTTT.